This T cell receptor (beta chain) appears in the sequencing data of a study of blood T cell repertoires in COVID-19. Looking at the study overall: Collection of acute and convalescent COVID-19 samples took place in the United States, Italy and Spain.

Clones were sequenced by immunoSEQ multiplex PCR, and TCRdb holds only the in-frame ones, with some missing. The sample carries over 85,000 clones, around 85% recorded once. The germline CDR1 and CDR2 sequences are KGHSH and LQKENI. Trimming removed 3 bases from V and 8 bases from J, with 8 bases in between. The CDR3 runs 13 residues. The receptor comes from a man older than 75 with acute or convalescent COVID-19. This chain connects TRBV18 to TRBJ1-6; D not certain. Sequencing was done on a sample of peripheral blood. The CDR3 sequence: CASSPTSDSPLHF. The CDR3 nucleotides read TGTGCCAGCTCACCCACGTCGGATTCACCCCTCCACTTT.